The T cell receptor (beta chain) described here comes from a study of T cell changes during pregnancy in multiple sclerosis. Sequencing used immunoSEQ multiplex PCR; TCRdb keeps in-frame clones, though not all of them. Among fewer than 90,000 clones, 90% to 95% were seen once, and the ten largest hold around 0.86%. V was clipped by 4 bases and J by 5 bases; unmatched bases: 12. CDR1 is MDHEN, CDR2 SYDVKM, per germline. This CDR3 contains 16 residues. The V and J genes are TRBV28 and TRBJ1-2; 8 bases map to TRBD1. Source: peripheral blood, taken in the third trimester of pregnancy. The receptor comes from a female donor with multiple sclerosis, enrolled in a pregnancy study. The CDR3 bases are TGTGCCAGCAGTTACCCCACCGGGACAGGTCTTTATGGCTACACCTTC. Amino acids: CASSYPTGTGLYGYTF.